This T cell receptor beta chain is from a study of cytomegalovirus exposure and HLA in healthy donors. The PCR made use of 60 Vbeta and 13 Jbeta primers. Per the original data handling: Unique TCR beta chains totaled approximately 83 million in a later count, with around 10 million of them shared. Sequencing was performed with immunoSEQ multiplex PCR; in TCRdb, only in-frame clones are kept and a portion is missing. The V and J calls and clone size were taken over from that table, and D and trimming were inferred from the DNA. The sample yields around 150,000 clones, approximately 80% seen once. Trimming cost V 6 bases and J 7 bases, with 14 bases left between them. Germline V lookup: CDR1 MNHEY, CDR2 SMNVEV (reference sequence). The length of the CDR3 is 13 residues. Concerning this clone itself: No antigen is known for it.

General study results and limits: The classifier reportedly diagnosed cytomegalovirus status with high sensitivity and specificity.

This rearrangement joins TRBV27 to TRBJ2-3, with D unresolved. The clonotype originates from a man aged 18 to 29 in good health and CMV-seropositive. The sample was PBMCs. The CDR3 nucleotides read TGTGCCAGCAGCTCTACCCCAGACTATACGCAGTATTTT. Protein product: CASSSTPDYTQYF.